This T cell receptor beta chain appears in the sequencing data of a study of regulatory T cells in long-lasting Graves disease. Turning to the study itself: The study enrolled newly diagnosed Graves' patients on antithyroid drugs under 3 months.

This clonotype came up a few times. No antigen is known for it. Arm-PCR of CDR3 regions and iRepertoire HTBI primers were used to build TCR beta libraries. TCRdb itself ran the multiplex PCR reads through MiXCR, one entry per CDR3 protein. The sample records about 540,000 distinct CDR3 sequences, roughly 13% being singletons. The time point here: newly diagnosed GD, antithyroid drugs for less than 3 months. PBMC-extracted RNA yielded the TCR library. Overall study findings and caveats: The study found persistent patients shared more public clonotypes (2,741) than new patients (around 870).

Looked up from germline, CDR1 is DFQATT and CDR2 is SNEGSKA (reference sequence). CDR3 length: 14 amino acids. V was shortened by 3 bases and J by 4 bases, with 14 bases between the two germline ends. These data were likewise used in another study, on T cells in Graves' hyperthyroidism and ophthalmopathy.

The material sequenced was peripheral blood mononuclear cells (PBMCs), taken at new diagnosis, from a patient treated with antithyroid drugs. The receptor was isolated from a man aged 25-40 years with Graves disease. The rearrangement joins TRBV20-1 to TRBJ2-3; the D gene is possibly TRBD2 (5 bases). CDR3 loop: CSASRGSQADTQYF. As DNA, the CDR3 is TGCAGTGCTAGTCGGGGTAGCCAGGCAGATACGCAGTATTTT.